The next 22 T cell receptor beta chains were all read from a single sample in a study of a mutant IDH1 vaccine in newly diagnosed glioma. Data came from immunoSEQ multiplex PCR; TCRdb stores just in-frame clones and leaves some out. The table has under 40,000 clones, more than 65% seen once. Time point given: week 47, end of study. The content of each vaccine dose was 300 ug of mutant IDH1 20-mer peptide, and topical imiquimod accompanied it. These receptors lack a known antigen. Sequencing was performed on PBMCs, taken from a glioma patient whose treatment included an IDH1 peptide vaccine. Every receptor here comes from a man between 25 and 39 years old with glioma.

The chain uses TRBV30 and TRBJ1-6; D remains ambiguous. Germline assignment: CDR1 GTSNPN and CDR2 SVGIG (reference sequence). Trimming left V 2 bases short and J 7 bases short, with 12 bases between. This CDR3 is 14 amino acids long. In nucleotides, the CDR3 is TGTGCCTGGAGTTATGTCCAGAGCAATTCACCCCTCCACTTT. As protein: CAWSYVQSNSPLHF. The complete variable domain, with remaining parts taken from reference TRBV30 and TRBJ1-6, reads SQTIHQWPATLVQPVGSPLSLECTVEGTSNPNLYWYRQAAGRGLQLLFYSVGIGQISSEVPQNLSASRPQDRQFILSSKKLLLSDSGFYLCAWSYVQSNSPLHFGNGTRLTVT.

The chain employs TRBV7-7 and TRBJ1-5; D is ambiguous. The germline V gene encodes CDR1 SSHAT and CDR2 FNYEAQ (reference sequence). The CDR3 is made up of 13 amino acids. V was pared by 5 bases and J by 4 bases, with 9 bases between. The CDR3 bases are TGTGCCAGCAGCCTCGAATGGAATCAGCCCCAGCATTTT. This translates into CASSLEWNQPQHF.

The J gene is TRBJ1-2, the V gene TRBV6-6; 9 bases line up with TRBD1. This CDR3 has 13 amino acids. Trimming at V came to 6 bases and at J to 9 bases, leaving 8 bases not matched to a gene. Germline CDR1 MNHNY, CDR2 SVGAGI (reference sequence). The CDR3 is CASRQGALVSYTF. CDR3 bases: TGTGCCAGCAGACAGGGGGCCCTCGTAAGCTACACCTTC.

The rearrangement joins TRBV7-2 to TRBJ1-6; 10 nucleotides line up with TRBD1. Looked up from germline, CDR1 is SGHTA and CDR2 is FQGNSA. J gave up 10 bases and V 5 bases, and 8 bases lay outside the gene matches. CDR3 size: 15 residues. The CDR3 sequence is CASSLSGTGDSPLHF. For the CDR3, the DNA is TGTGCCAGCAGCCTGTCCGGGACAGGGGACTCACCCCTCCACTTT.

The chain links TRBV4-1 to TRBJ2-7; no firm D call. The germline V and J ends were trimmed by 0 bases and 0 bases, with 3 bases remaining between them. The V gene's germline CDR1 is MGHRA and CDR2 YSYEKL. The CDR3 is made up of 13 amino acids. The CDR3 here is CASSQETSYEQYF. Here the CDR3 DNA reads TGCGCCAGCAGCCAAGAAACCTCCTACGAGCAGTACTTC.

The J gene is TRBJ1-1, the V gene TRBV6-1; the match to TRBD1 covers 10 bases. This CDR3 comprises 14 residues. In germline, CDR1 is MNHNS, CDR2 SASEGT. V trimming: 7 bases; J trimming: 3 bases; junction bases outside the gene matches: 5. The CDR3 sequence is CASIGTGAHTEAFF. Written as DNA, the CDR3 is TGTGCCAGCATCGGGACAGGGGCGCACACTGAAGCTTTCTTT.

This chain links TRBV29-1 with TRBJ1-1; D perhaps matches TRBD1 (5 bases). Trimming stripped 6 bases from V and 10 bases from J, with 12 bases between. The CDR3 is made up of 10 amino acids. Germline V gives CDR1 SQVTM, CDR2 ANQGSEA. For the CDR3, the DNA is TGCAGCGTCCTGGGGGATTCAGCTTTCTTT. The encoded protein is CSVLGDSAFF.

This clone was observed once. This chain uses TRBV19 with TRBJ1-1, with D maybe TRBD1 (5 bases). The CDR3 extends over 14 amino acids. Germline V CDR1 and CDR2: LNHDA, SQIVND (reference sequence). V shed 3 bases and J shed 3 bases, with 11 bases lying between them. The DNA for the CDR3 is TGTGCCAGTAGTATCGGCCCGGGGGACACTGAAGCTTTCTTT. Amino acids: CASSIGPGDTEAFF.

This sequence joins TRBV2 and TRBJ2-5; 9 bases agree with TRBD2. Trimming at V came to 1 base and at J to 5 bases, leaving 5 bases not matched to a gene. The CDR3 is 15 amino acids. CDR1 is SNHLY, CDR2 FYNNEI, per germline. The CDR3 DNA reads as TGTGCCAGCAGTGAAGGAGCGGGGGGTTATGAGACCCAGTACTTC. As protein: CASSEGAGGYETQYF.

The chain links TRBV5-8 to TRBJ1-5; possibly TRBD1 for D (5 bases). Germline V CDR1 and CDR2: SGHTS, YDEGEE. This CDR3 region has 15 residues. The V and J ends lost 3 bases and 7 bases respectively, with 17 bases between them. The CDR3 is CASSSRRGGWQPQHF. CDR3 DNA sequence: TGTGCCAGCAGCTCGCGCCGGGGGGGGTGGCAGCCCCAGCATTTT.

This sequence joins TRBV19 and TRBJ2-7; 9 bases map to TRBD1. Germline V gene sequence: CDR1 LNHDA, CDR2 SQIVND (reference sequence). V lost 10 bases, J lost 1 base, and 5 bases stayed unmatched. The CDR3 length is 13 residues. The DNA for the CDR3 is TGTGCCACCGGGACAGGGCTGTCCTACGAGCAGTACTTC. Translating gives CATGTGLSYEQYF.

This clone showed up just once. The rearrangement joins TRBV7-9 to TRBJ2-2; 10 bases are a match to TRBD2. The CDR3 has 17 residues. After removal of 2 bases from V and 2 bases from J, the junction contained 5 bases not matched to a gene. The germline gives CDR1 SEHNR, CDR2 FQNEAQ (reference sequence). CDR3 sequence reads: CASSLTLAGVNTGELFF. CDR3 nucleotide sequence: TGTGCCAGCAGCTTAACCCTAGCGGGAGTAAACACCGGGGAGCTGTTTTTT.

The chain has TRBV10-3 and TRBJ1-2; D uncertain. V dropped 10 bases and J dropped 0 bases, with 12 bases sitting between them. This CDR3 is 13 amino acids long. Germline assignment: CDR1 ENHRY and CDR2 SYGVKD. CDR3 DNA sequence: TGTGCCACAGATCTAGGAACTAACTATGGCTACACCTTC. Amino acid sequence: CATDLGTNYGYTF.

This clone was detected a few times. The gene calls are TRBV2 and TRBJ2-1; D uncertain. Germline V gives CDR1 SNHLY, CDR2 FYNNEI. This CDR3 comprises 15 residues. Trimming shortened V by 4 bases and J by 0 bases, and 10 bases separated the two germline ends. The CDR3 DNA sequence: TGTGCCAGCAGTGGACACGCCGCCTCCTACAATGAGCAGTTCTTC. Its translation: CASSGHAASYNEQFF.

The chain recombines TRBV29-1 with TRBJ1-1, with TRBD1 identical over 8 bases. CDR3 size: 15 residues. V lost 4 bases, J lost 0 bases, and 7 bases stayed unmatched. Germline V gives CDR1 SQVTM, CDR2 ANQGSEA. The CDR3 region is CSVGDRLQMNTEAFF. CDR3 nucleotide sequence: TGCAGCGTTGGGGACAGGCTGCAAATGAACACTGAAGCTTTCTTT. Looking up the rest from reference TRBV29-1 and TRBJ1-1 gives the full variable domain: SAVISQKPSRDICQRGTSLTIQCQVDSQVTMMFWYRQQPGQSLTLIATANQGSEATYESGFVIDKFPISRPNLTFSTLTVSNMSPEDSSIYLCSVGDRLQMNTEAFFGQGTRLTVV.

This rearrangement joins TRBV2 to TRBJ2-1; 11 nucleotides align to TRBD2. Per germline, CDR1 SNHLY and CDR2 FYNNEI. With 7 bases clipped from V and 8 bases from J, the junction kept 7 bases outside the gene matches. The CDR3 totals 14 residues. The CDR3 DNA sequence: TGTGCCAGCACCCAACTAGCGGGAGACGATGAGCAGTTCTTC. Translated, it gives CASTQLAGDDEQFF.

The CDR3 is CASRNAGVGNSPLHF. The CDR3 DNA follows: TGTGCCAGTAGAAATGCAGGGGTTGGTAATTCACCCCTCCACTTT. The chain uses TRBV19 and TRBJ1-6, with a possible D match to TRBD1 (6 bases). V lost 6 bases and J 6 bases, leaving 15 bases between the germline ends. Germline V gene sequence: CDR1 LNHDA, CDR2 SQIVND (reference sequence). The CDR3 is 15 amino acids.

Only a few counts were recorded for this clone. The chain recombines TRBV14 with TRBJ2-3; the D gene is possibly TRBD2 (5 bases). V dropped 1 base and J dropped 0 bases, with 17 bases sitting between them. The germline V gene encodes CDR1 SGHDN and CDR2 FVKESK. The CDR3 length is 18 residues. The CDR3 here is CASSQGRAGGFSTDTQYF. In DNA, the CDR3 is TGTGCCAGCAGCCAAGGGCGGGCAGGTGGATTTAGCACAGATACGCAGTATTTT. Full variable domain (outside the CDR3, taken from reference TRBV14 and TRBJ2-3): EAGVTQFPSHSVIEKGQTVTLRCDPISGHDNLYWYRRVMGKEIKFLLHFVKESKQDESGMPNNRFLAERTGGTYSTLKVQPAELEDSGVYFCASSQGRAGGFSTDTQYFGPGTRLTVL.

The chain recombines TRBV6-5 with TRBJ1-2, with TRBD1 matching 11 bases. V gave up 6 bases and J gave up 5 bases; unmatched junction bases: 5. Germline V gene sequence: CDR1 MNHEY, CDR2 SVGAGI. The CDR3 spans 14 residues. The CDR3 loop is CASRGGQGAYGYTF. The CDR3 DNA is TGTGCCAGCAGGGGTGGACAGGGGGCTTATGGCTACACCTTC.

V and J are TRBV10-3 and TRBJ2-7; 13 bases line up with TRBD2. V lost 2 bases, J lost 1 base, and 5 bases stayed unmatched. The length of the CDR3 is 17 residues. Germline V lookup: CDR1 ENHRY, CDR2 SYGVKD. The CDR3 region has the DNA TGTGCCATCAGTGAGGGACTAGCGGGAGCTGGGTCCTACGAGCAGTACTTC. Translating it yields CAISEGLAGAGSYEQYF.

CDR3 sequence: CSARELEQYF. CDR3 in DNA: TGCAGTGCTAGGGAGCTCGAGCAGTACTTC. This rearrangement joins TRBV20-1 to TRBJ2-7, with unresolved D. This CDR3 has 10 amino acids. The V gene lost 3 bases and the J gene lost 6 bases, with 6 bases spanning the gap. Germline CDR1 DFQATT, CDR2 SNEGSKA (reference sequence).

This chain uses TRBV5-4 with TRBJ2-7; D could derive from TRBD1 or TRBD2 (5 bases each). Germline CDR1 SGHNT, CDR2 YYREEE (reference sequence). The CDR3 loop spans 14 amino acids. Trimming took off 2 bases at V and 9 bases at J, with 18 bases between the two ends. The CDR3 bases are TGTGCCAGCAGCTTAAGGCAGGGCCAAGCGGTGCAGTACTTC. Its translation: CASSLRQGQAVQYF. Looking up the rest from reference TRBV5-4 and TRBJ2-7 gives the full variable domain: ETGVTQSPTHLIKTRGQQVTLRCSSQSGHNTVSWYQQALGQGPQFIFQYYREEENGRGNFPPRFSGLQFPNYSSELNVNALELDDSALYLCASSLRQGQAVQYFGPGTRLTVT.